This TCR beta chain was identified in a study of tumor-infiltrating lymphocytes in primary liver carcinoma. Extraction of RNA together with DNA used about 20-34 mg of unsorted bulk tissue. Over 80% viable tumor cells were present in every tumor sample. Researchers generated TCR beta cDNA from approximately 450 ng of total RNA, relying on a constant-region primer. Slightly modified ARM-PCR, run as three nested multiplex PCR rounds, produced the TCR beta libraries. Forward primers for TRBV1-TRBV30 and a C-beta reverse primer served the first two PCR rounds, at about 10 cycles each. Each CDR3 protein gets one entry after TCRdb re-called the multiplex PCR reads with MiXCR. The table shows over 45,000 distinct CDR3 sequences, with about two thirds occurring only once. Details on this clonotype: Its antigen is undetermined. The CDR3 does not close with the conserved phenylalanine or tryptophan, likely indicating a read error.

Overall study findings and caveats: A significantly higher top-250-clone fraction was recorded for tumors than for blood (p = 0.039). Only around 7.5-25% of top clones occurred in all five tumor regions.

Germline-derived CDR1 and CDR2 are MNHNS and SASEGT. CDR3 size: 13 residues. The sequenced material came from liver tumor tissue from sampling region 5. Subset indicated: tumor region T5, tumor centre. This clonotype originated in a middle-aged man with primary liver carcinoma and hepatitis B virus infection. V usage is TRBV6-1 and J usage is TRBJ2-5; 10 bases match TRBD1. This CDR3 reads CAIRDRGLEIQYL. The DNA for the CDR3 is TGTGCCATCAGGGACAGGGGATTGGAGATCCAGTACCTC.